This T cell receptor (beta chain) is drawn from a study of cytomegalovirus exposure and HLA in healthy donors (TCRdb year 2017). For context, the study as a whole: In an earlier analysis of around 540 of the donors, 276 Gb of sequence data and 90 million to 130 million unique TCR beta sequences from 180 million or so T cells were reported. An early release that covered about 600 HLA-typed donors contained around 330 gigabases of sequencing data and approximately 85 million unique TCR sequences. Of the roughly 410 genotyped donors, approximately 80% were placed in the genetic ancestry cluster associated with self-reported Caucasian donors. The study aimed to test whether cataloging public T cell receptors could reveal signatures of past pathogen exposure. Using immunosequencing, the study profiled T cell repertoires from some 670 subjects and related those repertoires to cytomegalovirus serostatus. Besides the first cohort of 500 to 700 subjects, a separate validation cohort made up of roughly 120 different subjects was used. The study combined high-throughput TCR immunosequencing, statistical association of individual TCRs with disease status, and machine learning to predict cytomegalovirus infection status. To study patterns of TCR occurrence, a later analysis re-analyzed previously published TCR beta repertoires from 600 to 750 donors and added high-resolution HLA genotyping. The later analysis used no new phenotypic data to find candidate immune exposures, relying instead on TCR beta sequences and their occurrence across donors. An earlier analysis of 587 of the donors used high-throughput TCR beta sequencing to judge whether each TCR beta V gene segment behaved as functional or pseudogenic. Donor age, sex, ethnicity and CMV serostatus were collected together with the repertoire data. A later genetic analysis used genome-wide SNP genotypes for about 55% of the 666 donors, treating that subset as a discovery cohort. Every repertoire in the discovery cohort had been generated on one and the same sequencing platform. Both class I and class II loci were covered by HLA typing, at four-digit resolution. Typing coverage varied by locus: about 629-630 donors for A, B, C, DRB1 and DQB1; about 520 for DQA1; over 600 for DPA1; 450 to 480 for DPB1. Because of strong linkage in the cohort, roughly five DR-DQ haplotypes were treated as single units for association and clustering. Across 398 genotyped donors of the cohort, an average of roughly 230,000 unique TCR beta nucleotide sequences per donor were sequenced, and 15% to 20% of those sequences were non-productive. Broader findings and caveats from the paper: Specific HLA alleles were associated with about 17,000 TCR beta sequences at a false discovery rate of 0.05 in a later analysis. A group of highly shared sequence variants was considered likely to be a technical artifact of the sequencing pipeline. According to the authors, the approach could potentially be generalized to other disease states and immunological phenotypes. The cohort was sequenced for TCR beta chains only, and without alpha or paired-chain data the features that could be detected were limited. Compared with equally common non-associated chains, HLA-associated TCR beta chains in a later analysis were more clonally expanded and had lower generation probabilities. In a later analysis, most CMV-associated TCR beta chains were found to appear HLA-restricted, with HLA associations seemingly driven largely by CMV exposure. Some IMGT-functional V segments, including TRBV6-2 and TRBV6-3, could not be told apart with the 87-base-pair reads, so those segments were excluded. A further reported finding was that TCR beta sequences accurately predicted the HLA-A and HLA-B alleles for most subjects in the first cohort. Because HLA typing was unavailable for some donors at each locus, only the typed subset was used in association tests. The study gave a list of 150 to 200 TCR beta chains associated with cytomegalovirus. The earlier analysis of 587 of the donors excluded roughly 17 rarely observed V segments, including chromosome 9 orphons, because counts were too low. In vitro tests confirmed that a few of the cytomegalovirus-associated TCR beta chains recognize cytomegalovirus antigens. A later analysis found that TCR association rates varied across HLA loci, with DRB1 alleles showing the most associated TCRs and HLA-C alleles the fewest. The classifier was reported to diagnose cytomegalovirus status with high specificity and sensitivity in both the original cohort and the validation cohort. Roughly uniform sequencing depth across donors was assumed in presence/absence analyses, although this assumption may not hold. In a later genetic analysis, a missense DCLRE1C variant was associated with V-gene and J-gene trimming of TCR beta chains, and the association was replicated in an independent cohort. In an earlier analysis of a few hundred of the donors, most TCR beta V segments were observed in productive rearrangements about 87% or about 30% of the time, broadly matching IMGT annotations. According to a later genetic analysis, donors in an Asian-associated ancestry cluster had fewer N-insertions in productive TCRs than the roughly 670-donor mean. Assigning TCR associations to individual alleles was difficult when HLA alleles, especially DR and DQ, strongly co-occurred. Most TCR sequences were seen in very few donors, while some public TCRs were found in many individuals. Linkage disequilibrium might explain the correlated functional status among segregating V segments, but an unknown experimental factor could not be ruled out. According to a later analysis, parvovirus B19, influenza, CMV and Epstein-Barr virus appeared linked to several top co-occurrence clusters. Immune exposure information for the cohort was limited to CMV serostatus.

The cohort was made up of several hundred healthy bone marrow donors. Cohort members were all nominally healthy when sampled, although unrecorded immune exposures were likely present. The donor tested CMV seropositive and was one of the 289 seropositive cohort members. Each donor provided a peripheral blood sample, and peripheral blood mononuclear cells were used for TCR beta sequencing. Genomic DNA extraction from the blood cell samples was performed with the Qiagen DNeasy Blood Extraction Kit. The library was obtained by the immunoSEQ multiplex PCR assay. For the multiplex PCR, a mixture combining 60 forward primers for TCR Vbeta segments and 13 reverse primers for TCR Jbeta segments was used. The CDR3 region of rearranged TCR beta genes was amplified from genomic DNA by a multiplex PCR assay. The amplified TCR beta libraries were sequenced on the Illumina HiSeq System as 87-base-pair reads. The paper's data handling went like this. Across the 640 or so repertoires, a later analysis counted roughly 77 million unique TCR beta chains, approximately 10 million of which were shared by at least two donors. Raw reads were error-corrected and collapsed into unique sequences with a nearest-neighbor algorithm that merged closely related sequences to remove PCR and sequencing errors. V, D and J gene segments were assigned by aligning CDR3 sequences to IMGT reference sequences. Each retained sequence needed at least a six-nucleotide match to both a V gene segment and a J gene segment. Rearrangements were called productive when the CDR3 lacked stop codons and stayed in frame with V and J; all others were non-productive. CDR3 was defined by IMGT convention, running from the second conserved V-encoded cysteine to the conserved J-encoded phenylalanine. In an earlier analysis of approximately 590 of the donors, sequences lacking an unambiguous match to a single V gene segment were excluded. An earlier analysis of a few hundred of the donors classified V segments as functional when productive rearrangements were above 56.7% and as segregating when the standard deviation between donors was above 5%. To diagnose cytomegalovirus status from the catalog of TCR beta chain sequences, a statistical classification framework was built. In a later analysis, TCR nucleotide sequences were compared against IMGT/GENE-DB human TR gene sequences so that V and J genes could be assigned. Using the TCRdist pipeline, a later analysis assigned CDR3 sequences along with most-parsimonious VDJ recombination scenarios. In a later analysis, each TCR beta chain was defined by its CDR3 amino acid sequence together with its V-gene family, and reads without a unique V-gene family were excluded. A later analysis removed several hundred highly shared, low-generation-probability nucleotide sequences to deal with suspected cross-contamination and a sequencing artifact. In a later analysis, a clonal expansion index for each public chain was calculated from normalized within-repertoire ranks of inferred template counts. In a later analysis, generation probabilities were computed with a VDJ recombination model fitted to out-of-frame rearrangements, and the resulting probabilities were checked against IGoR. In a later analysis, hypergeometric tests were used to score TCR-TCR, TCR-HLA and TCR-CMV co-occurrence, with a repertoire-size bias correction applied to TCR pairs. To estimate false discovery rates, a later analysis permuted the HLA or CMV assignments 20 times. In a later analysis, co-occurring TCRs were grouped using DBSCAN, and TCRdist sequence similarity was added for clustering within HLA-allele-positive subsets. Repertoires with fewer than 30,000 or more than 120,000 public chains were left out of co-occurrence clustering, as were roughly five repertoires with anomalous nucleotide sharing. Entries here come from immuneACCESS through TCRdb and include only in-frame sequences with V and J called. Some clones fail to appear in such tables; in the studies checked, an unresolved V gene covers under half of the shortfall, and the cause of the remainder is unknown. From that table come the V and J calls and clone size; the DNA was used to work out D and trimming. This sample is represented by around 100,000 clones; about four fifths of them were singletons. The top ten clonotypes cover around 5% of the sample.

Spanning cysteine to phenylalanine, the CDR3 consists of 14 amino acids. Just the 42-base CDR3 DNA is kept, in frame starting at base 1. CDR1 and CDR2 (GTSNPN, SVGIG) derive from the germline V gene (reference sequence). V loses 4 bases at its end and J loses 1 base; junction bases beyond the gene matches: 6. Points on this clone: Which antigen it targets is not known. The record has no base qualities; no much larger clone is one base away.

Sequenced input: PBMCs. The origin of this receptor is a man aged 25 to 40 in good health and CMV-seropositive. The rearrangement joined TRBV30 to TRBJ1-2; 7 central nucleotides agree with TRBD1. At the DNA level, the sequence is TGTGCCTGGACCGCGGGACAGCGTAACTATGGCTACACCTTC. It translates as CAWTAGQRNYGYTF. This CDR3, with the reference TRBV30 and TRBJ1-2 proteins standing in past its ends, gives the full variable domain SQTIHQWPATLVQPVGSPLSLECTVEGTSNPNLYWYRQAAGRGLQLLFYSVGIGQISSEVPQNLSASRPQDRQFILSSKKLLLSDSGFYLCAWTAGQRNYGYTFGSGTRLTVV.